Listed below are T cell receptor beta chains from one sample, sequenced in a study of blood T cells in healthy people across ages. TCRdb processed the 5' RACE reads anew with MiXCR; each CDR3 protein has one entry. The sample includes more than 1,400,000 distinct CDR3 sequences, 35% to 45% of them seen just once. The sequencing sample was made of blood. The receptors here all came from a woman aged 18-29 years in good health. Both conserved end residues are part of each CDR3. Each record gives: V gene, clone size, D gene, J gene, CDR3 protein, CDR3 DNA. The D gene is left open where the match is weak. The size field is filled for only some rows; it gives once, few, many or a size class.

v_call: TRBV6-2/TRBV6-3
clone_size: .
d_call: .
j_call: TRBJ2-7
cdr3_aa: CASSLGASHSYNEQYF
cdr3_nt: TGTGCCAGCAGCCTGGGGGCCTCACACTCCTACAATGAGCAGTACTTC

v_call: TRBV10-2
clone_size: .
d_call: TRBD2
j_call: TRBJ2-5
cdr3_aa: CASSELGGRGLDQETQYF
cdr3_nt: TGCGCCAGCAGTGAGTTAGGCGGGAGGGGACTAGATCAAGAGACCCAGTACTTC

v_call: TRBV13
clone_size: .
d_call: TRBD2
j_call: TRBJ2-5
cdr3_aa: CASSSLSGGPETQYF
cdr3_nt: TGTGCCAGCAGCTCGCTTAGCGGGGGCCCGGAGACCCAGTACTTC

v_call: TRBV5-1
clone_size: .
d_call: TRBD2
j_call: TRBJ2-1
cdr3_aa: CASSATSGTEQFF
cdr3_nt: TGCGCCAGCAGCGCGACTAGCGGGACTGAGCAGTTCTTC

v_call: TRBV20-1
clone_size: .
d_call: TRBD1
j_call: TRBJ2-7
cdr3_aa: CSALLGDRGYRLQYF
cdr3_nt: TGCAGTGCCCTGCTTGGGGACAGGGGGTATAGACTACAGTACTTC

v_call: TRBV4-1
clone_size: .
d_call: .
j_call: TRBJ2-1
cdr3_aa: CASSQIPGSYEQFF
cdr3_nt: TGCGCCAGCAGCCAAATTCCCGGCTCCTACGAGCAGTTCTTC

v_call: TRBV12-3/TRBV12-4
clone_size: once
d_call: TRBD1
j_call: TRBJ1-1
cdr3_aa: CASSLGTGTGTTEAFF
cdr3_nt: TGTGCCAGCAGTTTAGGGACCGGGACAGGGACCACTGAAGCTTTCTTT

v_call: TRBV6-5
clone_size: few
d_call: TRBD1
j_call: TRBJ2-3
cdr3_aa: CASSDLGDRSQYF
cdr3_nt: TGTGCCAGCAGTGACTTGGGGGACAGGTCGCAGTATTTT

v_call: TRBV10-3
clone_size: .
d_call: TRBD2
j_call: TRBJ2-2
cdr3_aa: CAISEVSSGTHTGELFF
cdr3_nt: TGTGCCATCAGTGAGGTGTCTAGCGGGACCCACACCGGGGAGCTGTTTTTT

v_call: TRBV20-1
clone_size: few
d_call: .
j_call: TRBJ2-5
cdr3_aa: CSARVGDGSETQYF
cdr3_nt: TGCAGTGCTAGAGTAGGAGACGGGTCGGAGACCCAGTACTTC

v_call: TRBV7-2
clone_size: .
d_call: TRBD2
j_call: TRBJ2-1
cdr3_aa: CASSWTSGGQGIPYNEQFF
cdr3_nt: TGTGCCAGCAGTTGGACTAGCGGGGGGCAAGGAATCCCCTACAATGAGCAGTTCTTC

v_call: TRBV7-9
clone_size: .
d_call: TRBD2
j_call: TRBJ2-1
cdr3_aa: CASSYLTSGGHNERFF
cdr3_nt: TGTGCCAGCAGCTACCTGACTAGCGGGGGACACAATGAGCGGTTCTTC

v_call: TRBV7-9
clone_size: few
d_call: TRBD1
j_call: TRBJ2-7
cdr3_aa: CASSLAASGTAYYEQYF
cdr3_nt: TGTGCCAGCAGCTTAGCGGCATCCGGGACAGCGTATTACGAGCAGTACTTC

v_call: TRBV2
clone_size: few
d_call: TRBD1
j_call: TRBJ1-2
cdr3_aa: CASRRDRVNYGYTF
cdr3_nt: TGTGCCAGCCGCAGGGACAGGGTCAACTATGGCTACACCTTC

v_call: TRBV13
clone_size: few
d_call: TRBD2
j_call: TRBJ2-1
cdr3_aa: CASSLGILAGNSYNEQFF
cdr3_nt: TGTGCCAGCAGCTTAGGGATACTAGCGGGGAACTCCTACAATGAGCAGTTCTTC

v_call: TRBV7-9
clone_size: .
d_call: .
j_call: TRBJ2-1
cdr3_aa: CASSPDSTKHEQFF
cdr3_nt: TGTGCCAGCAGCCCTGACTCGACTAAGCATGAGCAGTTCTTC

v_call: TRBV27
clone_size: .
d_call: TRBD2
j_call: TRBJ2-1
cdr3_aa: CASSPPGLAGTSSYNEQFF
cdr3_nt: TGTGCCAGCAGTCCGCCGGGACTAGCGGGGACGAGCTCCTACAATGAGCAGTTCTTC

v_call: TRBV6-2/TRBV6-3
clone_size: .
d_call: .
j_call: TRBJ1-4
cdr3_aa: CASTDTGSGDEKLFF
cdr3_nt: TGTGCCAGCACCGATACAGGGAGCGGGGATGAAAAACTGTTTTTT

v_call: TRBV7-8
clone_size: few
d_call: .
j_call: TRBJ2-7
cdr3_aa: CASSAGQNYEQYF
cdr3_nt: TGTGCCAGCAGCGCGGGACAAAACTACGAGCAGTACTTC

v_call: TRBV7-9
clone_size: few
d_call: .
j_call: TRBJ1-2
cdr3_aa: CASSPSGLPNYGYTF
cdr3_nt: TGTGCCAGCAGCCCCTCCGGACTCCCGAACTATGGCTACACCTTC

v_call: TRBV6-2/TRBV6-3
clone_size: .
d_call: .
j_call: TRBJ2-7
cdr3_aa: CATGQNYEQYF
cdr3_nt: TGTGCCACCGGACAGAACTACGAGCAGTACTTC

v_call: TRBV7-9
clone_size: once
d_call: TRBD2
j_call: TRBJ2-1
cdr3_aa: CASSSGLAGAHYNEQFF
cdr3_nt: TGTGCCAGCAGCTCGGGACTAGCGGGGGCACACTACAATGAGCAGTTCTTC

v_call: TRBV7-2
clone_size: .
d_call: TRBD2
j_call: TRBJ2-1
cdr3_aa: CASSLGGSVAYNEQFF
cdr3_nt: TGTGCCAGCAGCTTAGGCGGGAGTGTAGCCTACAATGAGCAGTTCTTC

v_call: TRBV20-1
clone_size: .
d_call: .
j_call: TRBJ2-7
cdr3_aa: CSARDLTSSRYEQYF
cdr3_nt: TGCAGTGCTAGAGACCTTACATCCAGCCGCTACGAGCAGTACTTC

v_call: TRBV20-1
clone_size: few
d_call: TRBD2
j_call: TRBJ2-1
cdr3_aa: CSASSGGISSYNEQFF
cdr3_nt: TGCAGTGCCAGCAGCGGGGGGATTAGCTCCTACAATGAGCAGTTCTTC